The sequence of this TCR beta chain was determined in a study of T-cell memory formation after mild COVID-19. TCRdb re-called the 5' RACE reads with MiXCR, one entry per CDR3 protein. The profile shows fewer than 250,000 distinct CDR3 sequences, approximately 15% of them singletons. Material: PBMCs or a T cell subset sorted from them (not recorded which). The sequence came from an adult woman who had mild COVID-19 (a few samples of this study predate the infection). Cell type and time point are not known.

DNA of the CDR3: TGTGCCAGCAGCTTAGTATCAGGGAGTTTAGAGACCCAGTACTTC. Residues: CASSLVSGSLETQYF. V and J are TRBV13 and TRBJ2-5; TRBD1 or TRBD2 may be the D gene (5 bases each). V lost 1 base to trimming and J lost 4 bases, with 13 bases between them. The CDR3 spans 15 residues. The germline V gene has CDR1 PRHDT and CDR2 FYEKMQ (reference sequence).